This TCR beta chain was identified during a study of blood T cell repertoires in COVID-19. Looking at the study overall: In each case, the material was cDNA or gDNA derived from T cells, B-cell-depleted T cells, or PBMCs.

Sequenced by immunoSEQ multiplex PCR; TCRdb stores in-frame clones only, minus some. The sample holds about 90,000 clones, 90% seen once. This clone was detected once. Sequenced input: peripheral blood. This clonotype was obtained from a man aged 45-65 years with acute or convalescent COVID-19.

This chain's CDR3 is CASSVGVSAGGSYEQYF. The CDR3 DNA is TGTGCCAGCAGCGTAGGGGTCTCAGCGGGAGGTTCCTACGAGCAGTACTTC. The gene calls are TRBV9 and TRBJ2-7; 9 bases agree with TRBD2. The CDR3 runs to 17 residues. The germline V gene has CDR1 SGDLS and CDR2 YYNGEE. J gave up 1 base and V 0 bases, and 8 bases lay outside the gene matches.